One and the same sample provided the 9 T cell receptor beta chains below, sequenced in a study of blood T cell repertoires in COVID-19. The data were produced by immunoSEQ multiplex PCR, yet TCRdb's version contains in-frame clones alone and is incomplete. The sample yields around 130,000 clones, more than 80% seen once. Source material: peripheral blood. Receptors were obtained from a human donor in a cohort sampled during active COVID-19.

CDR3 region: CAWAGQGYGYTF. The DNA of the CDR3 is TGTGCCTGGGCGGGACAGGGCTATGGCTACACCTTC. The gene calls are TRBV30 and TRBJ1-2, with 9 positions matching TRBD1. CDR3 length: 12 residues. Germline trimming cut 5 bases from V and 4 bases from J; bases unmatched to any gene: 2. Looked up from germline, CDR1 is GTSNPN and CDR2 is SVGIG (reference sequence).

CDR3 nucleotides: TGTGCCAGAAGCTTGGTCCCCCCCGCTAGCGGGACGGGTGGGCGGCAGTATTTT. This codes for CARSLVPPASGTGGRQYF. V and J are TRBV5-3 and TRBJ2-3; TRBD2 agrees at 9 bases. TRBV5-3 is flagged as an ORF with uncertain function. The V segment lost 0 bases and the J segment 11 bases; nucleotides outside the gene matches: 19. This CDR3 region has 18 residues.

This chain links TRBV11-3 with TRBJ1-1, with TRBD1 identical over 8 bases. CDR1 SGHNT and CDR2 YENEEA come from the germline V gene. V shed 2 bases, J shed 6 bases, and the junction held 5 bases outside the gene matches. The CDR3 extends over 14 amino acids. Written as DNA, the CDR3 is TGTGCCAGCAGCTTACCGGGACAGGCTCCTGAAGCTTTCTTT. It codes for CASSLPGQAPEAFF.

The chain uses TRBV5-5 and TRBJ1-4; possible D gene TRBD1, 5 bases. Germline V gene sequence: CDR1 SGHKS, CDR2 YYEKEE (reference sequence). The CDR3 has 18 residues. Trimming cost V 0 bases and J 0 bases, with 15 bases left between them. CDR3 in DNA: TGTGCCAGCAGCTTGGGCCTTTCGGGGGGTGCAACTAATGAAAAACTGTTTTTT. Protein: CASSLGLSGGATNEKLFF.

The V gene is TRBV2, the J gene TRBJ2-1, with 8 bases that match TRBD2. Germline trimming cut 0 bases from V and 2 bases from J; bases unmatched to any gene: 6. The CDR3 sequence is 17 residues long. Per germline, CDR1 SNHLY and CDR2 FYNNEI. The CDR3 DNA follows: TGTGCCAGCAGTGAAGCGTGGTTCGGGGGGGCCTACAATGAGCAGTTCTTC. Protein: CASSEAWFGGAYNEQFF.

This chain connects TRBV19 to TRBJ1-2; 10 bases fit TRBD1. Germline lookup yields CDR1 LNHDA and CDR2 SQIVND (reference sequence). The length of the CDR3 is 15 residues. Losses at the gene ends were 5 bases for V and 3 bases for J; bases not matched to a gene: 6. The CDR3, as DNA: TGTGCCAGTAGTCGGACAGGGGGGTTCGACTATGGCTACACCTTC. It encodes CASSRTGGFDYGYTF.

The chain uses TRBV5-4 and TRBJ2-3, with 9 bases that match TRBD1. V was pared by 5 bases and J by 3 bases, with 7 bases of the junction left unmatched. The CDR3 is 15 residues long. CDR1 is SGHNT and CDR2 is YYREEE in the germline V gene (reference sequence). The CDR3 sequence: CASRLDRGWTDTQYF. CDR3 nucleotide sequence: TGTGCCAGCAGACTGGACAGGGGCTGGACAGATACGCAGTATTTT.

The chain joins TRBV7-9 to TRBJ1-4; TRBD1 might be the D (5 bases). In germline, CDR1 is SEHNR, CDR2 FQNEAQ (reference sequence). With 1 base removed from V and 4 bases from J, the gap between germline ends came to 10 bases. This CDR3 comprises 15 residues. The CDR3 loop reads CASSLVTGFNEKLFF. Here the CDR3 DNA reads TGTGCCAGCAGCTTAGTAACAGGATTTAATGAAAAACTGTTTTTT. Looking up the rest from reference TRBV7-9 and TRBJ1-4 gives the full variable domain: DTGVSQNPRHKITKRGQNVTFRCDPISEHNRLYWYRQTLGQGPEFLTYFQNEAQLEKSRLLSDRFSAERPKGSFSTLEIQRTEQGDSAMYLCASSLVTGFNEKLFFGSGTQLSVL.

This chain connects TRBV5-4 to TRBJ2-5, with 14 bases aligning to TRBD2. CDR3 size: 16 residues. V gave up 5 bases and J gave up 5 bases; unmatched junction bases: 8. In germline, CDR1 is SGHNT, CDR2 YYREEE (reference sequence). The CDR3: CASRIGTSGSLETQYF. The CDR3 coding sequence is TGTGCCAGCAGGATTGGGACTAGCGGGAGTCTGGAGACCCAGTACTTC.